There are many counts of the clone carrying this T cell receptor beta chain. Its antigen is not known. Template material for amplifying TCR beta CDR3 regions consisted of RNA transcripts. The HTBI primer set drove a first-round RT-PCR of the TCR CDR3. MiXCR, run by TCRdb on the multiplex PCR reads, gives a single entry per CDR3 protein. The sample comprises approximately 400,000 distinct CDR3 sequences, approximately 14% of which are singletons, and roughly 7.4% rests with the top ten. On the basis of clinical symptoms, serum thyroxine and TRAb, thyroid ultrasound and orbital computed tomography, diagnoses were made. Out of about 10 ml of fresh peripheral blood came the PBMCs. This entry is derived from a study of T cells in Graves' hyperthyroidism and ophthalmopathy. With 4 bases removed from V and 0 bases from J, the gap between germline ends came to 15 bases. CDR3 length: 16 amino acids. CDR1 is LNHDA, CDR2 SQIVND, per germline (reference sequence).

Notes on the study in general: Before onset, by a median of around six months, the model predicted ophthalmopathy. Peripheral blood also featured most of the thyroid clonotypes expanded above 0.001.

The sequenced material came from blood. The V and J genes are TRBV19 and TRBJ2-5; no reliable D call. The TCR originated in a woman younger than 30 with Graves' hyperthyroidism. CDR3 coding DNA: TGTGCCAGTAGTAATTTCGGACGTATGTACCAAGAGACCCAGTACTTC. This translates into CASSNFGRMYQETQYF.